This T cell receptor (beta chain) was identified in a study of cytotoxic CD8 clonotypes in ibrutinib-treated CLL. Trimming took 3 bases from V and 8 from J, leaving 14 bases between them. The CDR3 covers 14 residues. CDR1 is SGDLS, CDR2 YYNGEE, per germline. The table lists this clone with a few counts. Data came from immunoSEQ multiplex PCR; TCRdb stores just in-frame clones and leaves some out. Of 9,500 to 15,000 clones listed, 60% to 80% are singletons. This TCR was sampled from a human donor with chronic lymphocytic leukemia. The sample consisted of PBMCs, taken before ibrutinib treatment. The chain is built from TRBV9 and TRBJ1-4; D not resolved. CDR3 sequence (DNA): TGTGCCAGCAGCGAAGGCAGGAATTTGGAAAAACTGTTTTTT. This gives the protein CASSEGRNLEKLFF.